This TCR beta chain was captured by sequencing in a study of cytomegalovirus exposure and HLA in healthy donors. In the PCR, 60 Vbeta and 13 Jbeta primers were used. The assay was immunoSEQ multiplex PCR, and TCRdb's table has in-frame clones only and misses some. Of just over 150,000 clones listed, around four fifths are singletons. CDR1 and CDR2 (germline): SGHNT, YYREEE (reference sequence). V shed 7 bases and J 2 bases; nucleotides not matched to a gene: 8. The CDR3 loop spans 14 amino acids. Study-wide findings and caveats: Using a false discovery rate of 0.05, a later analysis showed that around 16,000 TCR beta sequences were associated with HLA alleles. Later analysis demonstrated an association between a missense DCLRE1C variant and TCR beta V- and J-gene trimming.

Remarks on this clone: Its target is not known.

The sequence was obtained from a female donor in good health and CMV-seronegative. This chain connects TRBV5-4 to TRBJ1-2; 7 bases agree with TRBD1. The sample comprised PBMCs. The CDR3 spells CASRTGGQNYGYTF. The CDR3 DNA reads as TGTGCCAGCCGTACTGGGGGACAGAACTATGGCTACACCTTC. Supplemented by reference TRBV5-4 and TRBJ1-2, the full variable domain reads ETGVTQSPTHLIKTRGQQVTLRCSSQSGHNTVSWYQQALGQGPQFIFQYYREEENGRGNFPPRFSGLQFPNYSSELNVNALELDDSALYLCASRTGGQNYGYTFGSGTRLTVV.